The sequence of this T cell receptor (beta chain) was determined in a study of human T cells and chemical hapten exposure. As to time point: patch test 3, about 24 weeks after DPC sensitization. Indicated treatment: therapeutic diphenylcyclopropenone sensitization with weekly scalp DPC. Venepuncture was done earlier than the placement of each patch test. Trimming removed 4 bases from V and 2 bases from J; junction bases left unmatched: 12. The CDR3 is 17 amino acids. Germline lookup yields CDR1 LGHNA and CDR2 YSLEER. TCRdb re-called the RACE reads with MiXCR, one entry per CDR3 protein. Of roughly 64,000 distinct CDR3 sequences listed, approximately 9.9% are singletons.

Specimen: whole blood, collected in connection with sensitization to the hapten diphenylcyclopropenone (DPC). The chain uses TRBV4-3 and TRBJ2-3; 7 bases line up with TRBD2. This clonotype originated in a young woman with alopecia areata. Some clones in this sample may be carry-over from other donors' samples. In DNA form, the CDR3 reads TGCGCCAGCAGCCCAGTACCGGGACTACGGACCACAGATACGCAGTATTTT. This gives the protein CASSPVPGLRTTDTQYF.